These T cell receptor beta chains were read from a single sample in a study of blood T cell repertoires in COVID-19. Method: immunoSEQ multiplex PCR; TCRdb's copy keeps in-frame clones and lacks some. The sample holds 310,000 or so clones, roughly 85% seen once. The sequenced material came from PBMCs or T cells enriched from blood (not recorded which). These receptor sequences come from a woman aged 25 to 39 who had recovered from COVID-19. Each CDR3 is given with its conserved first and last residue. Each record gives: CDR3 protein, CDR3 DNA, V gene, J gene, D gene, clone size. D genes are given only for firm matches. Some rows have no size entry. The others give once, few or many, or a class for an expanded clone.

cdr3_aa: CASTAWGQDIQYF
cdr3_nt: TGTGCCAGCACTGCATGGGGGCAGGACATTCAGTACTTC
v_call: TRBV2
j_call: TRBJ2-4
d_call: NA
clone_size: NA

cdr3_aa: CASRAGSVQETQYF
cdr3_nt: TGTGCCAGCAGAGCGGGAAGCGTTCAAGAGACCCAGTACTTC
v_call: TRBV6-5
j_call: TRBJ2-5
d_call: TRBD2
clone_size: NA

cdr3_aa: CAISESGGVYEQYF
cdr3_nt: TGTGCCATCAGTGAGTCGGGGGGGGTCTACGAGCAGTACTTC
v_call: TRBV10-3
j_call: TRBJ2-7
d_call: TRBD2
clone_size: NA

cdr3_aa: CASSKPHSEAFF
cdr3_nt: TGTGCCAGCAGTAAACCCCACTCGGAAGCTTTCTTT
v_call: TRBV27
j_call: TRBJ1-1
d_call: NA
clone_size: NA

cdr3_aa: CASSLIFSEDATNEKLFF
cdr3_nt: TGTGCCAGCAGTTTAATCTTTTCGGAGGATGCAACTAATGAAAAACTGTTTTTT
v_call: TRBV5-6
j_call: TRBJ1-4
d_call: NA
clone_size: NA

cdr3_aa: CASSYGTGSTEAFF
cdr3_nt: TGTGCCAGCAGCTACGGAACAGGATCTACTGAAGCTTTCTTT
v_call: TRBV7-8
j_call: TRBJ1-1
d_call: NA
clone_size: NA

cdr3_aa: CASRRDRDPSYGYTF
cdr3_nt: TGTGCCAGCAGGAGGGACAGGGATCCCTCCTATGGCTACACCTTC
v_call: TRBV6-5
j_call: TRBJ1-2
d_call: TRBD1
clone_size: NA

cdr3_aa: CASSLTGLYPEAFF
cdr3_nt: TGTGCCAGCAGCTTAACAGGGCTGTATCCTGAAGCTTTCTTT
v_call: TRBV7-9
j_call: TRBJ1-1
d_call: NA
clone_size: NA

cdr3_aa: CASSQAGTENTEAFF
cdr3_nt: TGTGCCAGCAGCCAAGCCGGGACAGAGAACACTGAAGCTTTCTTT
v_call: TRBV3-1/TRBV3-2
j_call: TRBJ1-1
d_call: TRBD1
clone_size: NA

cdr3_aa: CANQRGLGTPYGYTF
cdr3_nt: TGTGCCAATCAAAGGGGGTTGGGGACACCCTATGGCTACACCTTC
v_call: TRBV12-1
j_call: TRBJ1-2
d_call: NA
clone_size: NA

cdr3_aa: CASSPGLAGVANTGELFF
cdr3_nt: TGCGCCAGCAGCCCCGGACTAGCGGGGGTCGCGAACACCGGGGAGCTGTTTTTT
v_call: TRBV5-1
j_call: TRBJ2-2
d_call: TRBD2
clone_size: NA

cdr3_aa: CSVDPPVSGDYGYTF
cdr3_nt: TGCAGCGTTGACCCCCCCGTCTCAGGGGACTATGGCTACACCTTC
v_call: TRBV29-1
j_call: TRBJ1-2
d_call: NA
clone_size: few

cdr3_aa: CASTGQGDSPLHF
cdr3_nt: TGCGCCAGCACCGGACAGGGGGACTCACCCCTCCACTTT
v_call: TRBV10-2
j_call: TRBJ1-6
d_call: TRBD1
clone_size: NA

cdr3_aa: CASSLDRGRTEQYF
cdr3_nt: TGTGCCAGCAGCTTAGATAGGGGGAGAACCGAGCAGTACTTC
v_call: TRBV7-9
j_call: TRBJ2-7
d_call: NA
clone_size: once

cdr3_aa: CASSNSGDTEAFF
cdr3_nt: TGCGCCAGCAGCAACTCAGGGGACACTGAAGCTTTCTTT
v_call: TRBV5-1
j_call: TRBJ1-1
d_call: NA
clone_size: NA

cdr3_aa: CASYPGQGETQYF
cdr3_nt: TGTGCCAGCTACCCGGGACAGGGAGAGACCCAGTACTTC
v_call: TRBV2
j_call: TRBJ2-5
d_call: TRBD1
clone_size: NA

cdr3_aa: CASSVNGGGVKNEQFF
cdr3_nt: TGTGCCAGCAGTGTCAATGGGGGGGGCGTAAAGAATGAGCAGTTCTTC
v_call: TRBV6-1
j_call: TRBJ2-1
d_call: NA
clone_size: few

cdr3_aa: CASSPPIAEAGYTF
cdr3_nt: TGTGCCAGCTCACCACCGATAGCAGAGGCTGGCTACACCTTC
v_call: TRBV18
j_call: TRBJ1-2
d_call: NA
clone_size: NA

cdr3_aa: CASSSGHIVQNTEAFF
cdr3_nt: TGTGCCAGCAGTTCCGGACATATAGTTCAGAACACTGAAGCTTTCTTT
v_call: TRBV6-5
j_call: TRBJ1-1
d_call: NA
clone_size: NA

cdr3_aa: CASSLPGEGPSYTF
cdr3_nt: TGTGCCAGCAGCTTGCCAGGGGAGGGGCCTAGCTACACCTTC
v_call: TRBV5-4
j_call: TRBJ1-2
d_call: NA
clone_size: NA

cdr3_aa: CASSLKVRSPSGNTIYF
cdr3_nt: TGTGCCAGCAGCTTAAAGGTTCGGAGCCCCTCTGGAAACACCATATATTTT
v_call: TRBV7-9
j_call: TRBJ1-3
d_call: NA
clone_size: NA

cdr3_aa: CASRVQGGPYNEQFF
cdr3_nt: TGTGCCAGTAGAGTTCAGGGGGGCCCCTACAATGAGCAGTTCTTC
v_call: TRBV19
j_call: TRBJ2-1
d_call: NA
clone_size: NA

cdr3_aa: CASSVSLRRGETQYF
cdr3_nt: TGTGCCAGCAGCGTATCCCTAAGGCGGGGTGAGACCCAGTACTTC
v_call: TRBV9
j_call: TRBJ2-5
d_call: NA
clone_size: NA

cdr3_aa: CASSYSGLPYGYTF
cdr3_nt: TGTGCCAGCAGTTACTCGGGGCTGCCCTATGGCTACACCTTC
v_call: TRBV6-5
j_call: TRBJ1-2
d_call: NA
clone_size: NA

cdr3_aa: CASSPGQGARGYTF
cdr3_nt: TGTGCCAGCAGCCCGGGACAGGGGGCCCGCGGCTACACCTTC
v_call: TRBV7-3
j_call: TRBJ1-2
d_call: TRBD1
clone_size: NA

cdr3_aa: CASSDRAGNQPQHF
cdr3_nt: TGTGCCAGCAGTGACAGGGCGGGCAATCAGCCCCAGCATTTT
v_call: TRBV2
j_call: TRBJ1-5
d_call: NA
clone_size: NA

cdr3_aa: CASSIRGSGGANVLTF
cdr3_nt: TGTGCCAGTAGTATAAGGGGGAGTGGTGGGGCCAACGTCCTGACTTTC
v_call: TRBV19
j_call: TRBJ2-6
d_call: NA
clone_size: NA

cdr3_aa: CASSYSVEGNEQYF
cdr3_nt: TGTGCCAGCAGTTACTCGGTAGAGGGAAACGAGCAGTACTTC
v_call: TRBV6-5
j_call: TRBJ2-7
d_call: NA
clone_size: few

cdr3_aa: CASSGQNRGTEAFF
cdr3_nt: TGTGCCAGCAGTGGACAGAACAGGGGCACTGAAGCTTTCTTT
v_call: TRBV2
j_call: TRBJ1-1
d_call: TRBD1
clone_size: NA

cdr3_aa: CATSRPPPYEQYF
cdr3_nt: TGTGCCACCAGCAGACCTCCTCCCTACGAGCAGTACTTC
v_call: TRBV15
j_call: TRBJ2-7
d_call: NA
clone_size: NA

cdr3_aa: CASTRGPGPVTEAFF
cdr3_nt: TGTGCCAGCACCAGGGGGCCGGGGCCCGTCACTGAAGCTTTCTTT
v_call: TRBV6-5
j_call: TRBJ1-1
d_call: TRBD1
clone_size: once

cdr3_aa: CASSIRTGINYGYTF
cdr3_nt: TGTGCCAGTAGTATTCGGACAGGGATTAACTATGGCTACACCTTC
v_call: TRBV19
j_call: TRBJ1-2
d_call: TRBD1
clone_size: few

cdr3_aa: CATSESGDEQFF
cdr3_nt: TGTGCCACCAGTGAAAGTGGAGATGAGCAGTTCTTC
v_call: TRBV24-1
j_call: TRBJ2-1
d_call: NA
clone_size: NA

cdr3_aa: CASSLVAGGRETQYF
cdr3_nt: TGTGCCAGCAGCTTAGTCGCGGGGGGGAGGGAGACCCAGTACTTC
v_call: TRBV11-2
j_call: TRBJ2-5
d_call: TRBD2
clone_size: NA

cdr3_aa: CASSEGDFGSPLHF
cdr3_nt: TGTGCCAGCAGTGAGGGGGACTTCGGCTCACCCCTCCACTTT
v_call: TRBV6-1
j_call: TRBJ1-6
d_call: NA
clone_size: NA

cdr3_aa: CASSENRVANTEAFF
cdr3_nt: TGTGCCAGCAGTGAGAACAGGGTGGCGAACACTGAAGCTTTCTTT
v_call: TRBV25-1
j_call: TRBJ1-1
d_call: NA
clone_size: NA

cdr3_aa: CASSVGDPAGGRTKNIQYF
cdr3_nt: TGTGCCAGCAGCGTAGGGGACCCAGCGGGGGGGCGAACCAAAAACATTCAGTACTTC
v_call: TRBV9
j_call: TRBJ2-4
d_call: TRBD2
clone_size: NA

cdr3_aa: CAWTGTAIDYGYTF
cdr3_nt: TGTGCCTGGACCGGGACAGCTATTGACTATGGCTACACCTTC
v_call: TRBV30
j_call: TRBJ1-2
d_call: TRBD1
clone_size: NA

cdr3_aa: CASSLGTGLRTGELFF
cdr3_nt: TGCGCCAGCAGCTTGGGGACAGGGTTGCGCACCGGGGAGCTGTTTTTT
v_call: TRBV5-1
j_call: TRBJ2-2
d_call: TRBD1
clone_size: NA

cdr3_aa: CASSLSAVGFGYTF
cdr3_nt: TGTGCCAGCAGCCTCTCAGCGGTCGGGTTTGGCTACACCTTC
v_call: TRBV3-1/TRBV3-2
j_call: TRBJ1-2
d_call: NA
clone_size: NA

cdr3_aa: CASLSEKLFF
cdr3_nt: TGTGCCAGCTTGAGTGAAAAACTGTTTTTT
v_call: TRBV6-5
j_call: TRBJ1-4
d_call: NA
clone_size: NA

cdr3_aa: CASSHGGAEWYNEQFF
cdr3_nt: TGTGCCAGCAGTCACGGGGGGGCTGAGTGGTACAATGAGCAGTTCTTC
v_call: TRBV6-2/TRBV6-3
j_call: TRBJ2-1
d_call: TRBD2
clone_size: NA

cdr3_aa: CASSVLAGGDNEQFF
cdr3_nt: TGCGCCAGCAGCGTACTAGCGGGGGGCGACAATGAGCAGTTCTTC
v_call: TRBV10-1
j_call: TRBJ2-1
d_call: TRBD2
clone_size: NA

cdr3_aa: CASSLGTSTYGYTF
cdr3_nt: TGCGCCAGCAGTCTAGGGACAAGCACCTATGGCTACACCTTC
v_call: TRBV10-2
j_call: TRBJ1-2
d_call: NA
clone_size: NA

cdr3_aa: CASSDRAETADYGYTF
cdr3_nt: TGTGCCAGCAGTGACCGCGCCGAAACAGCTGACTATGGCTACACCTTC
v_call: TRBV6-4
j_call: TRBJ1-2
d_call: NA
clone_size: few

cdr3_aa: CAMRPGGGTEAFF
cdr3_nt: TGTGCAATGAGGCCAGGGGGCGGCACTGAAGCTTTCTTT
v_call: TRBV30
j_call: TRBJ1-1
d_call: TRBD1
clone_size: NA

cdr3_aa: CASSPGGGTKAFF
cdr3_nt: TGTGCCAGCAGCCCAGGGGGAGGTACTAAAGCTTTCTTT
v_call: TRBV7-9
j_call: TRBJ1-1
d_call: TRBD1
clone_size: once

cdr3_aa: CASSQFTEAFF
cdr3_nt: TGTGCCAGTAGTCAATTTACTGAAGCTTTCTTT
v_call: TRBV19
j_call: TRBJ1-1
d_call: NA
clone_size: NA